This T cell receptor (beta chain) is drawn from a study of T cell responses to AZD1222 COVID-19 vaccine. Assay used: immunoSEQ multiplex PCR; TCRdb lists only in-frame clones, some missing. The sample carries about 150,000 clones, nearly 90% recorded once. V was clipped by 7 bases and J by 4 bases; unmatched bases: 8. CDR1 MNHEY and CDR2 SVGAGI come from the germline V gene. CDR3 size: 14 residues. This sequence originates from an adult who received the MenACWY meningococcal vaccine as a control. The sequences come from peripheral blood, collected 28 days after the second dose of the MenACWY control vaccine. The chain carries TRBV6-5 and TRBJ1-1; 8 bases match TRBD1. The CDR3 DNA reads TGTGCCAGCATCGAGACAGGGGCGGGCACTGAAGCTTTCTTT. Its protein product is CASIETGAGTEAFF.